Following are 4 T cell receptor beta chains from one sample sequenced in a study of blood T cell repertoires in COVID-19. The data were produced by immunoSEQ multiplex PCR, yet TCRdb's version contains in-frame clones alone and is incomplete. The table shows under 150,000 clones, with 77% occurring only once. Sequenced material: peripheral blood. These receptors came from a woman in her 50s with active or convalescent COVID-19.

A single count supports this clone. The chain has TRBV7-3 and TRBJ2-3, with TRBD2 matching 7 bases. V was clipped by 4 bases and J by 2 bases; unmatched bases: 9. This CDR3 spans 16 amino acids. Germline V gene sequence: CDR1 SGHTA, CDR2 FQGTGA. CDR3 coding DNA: TGTGCCAGCAGCTGGGCAGGAGCGGGGCCCACAGATACGCAGTATTTT. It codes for CASSWAGAGPTDTQYF. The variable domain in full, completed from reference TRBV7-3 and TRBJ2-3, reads GAGVSQTPSNKVTEKGKYVELRCDPISGHTALYWYRQSLGQGPEFLIYFQGTGAADDSGLPNDRFFAVRPEGSVSTLKIQRTERGDSAVYLCASSWAGAGPTDTQYFGPGTRLTVL.

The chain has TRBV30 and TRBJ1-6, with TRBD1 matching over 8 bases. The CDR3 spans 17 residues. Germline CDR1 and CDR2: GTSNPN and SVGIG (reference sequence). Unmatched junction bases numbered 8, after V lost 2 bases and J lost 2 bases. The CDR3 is CAWSITRTGTYNSPLHF. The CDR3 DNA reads TGTGCCTGGAGTATCACTCGGACAGGGACCTATAATTCACCCCTCCACTTT.

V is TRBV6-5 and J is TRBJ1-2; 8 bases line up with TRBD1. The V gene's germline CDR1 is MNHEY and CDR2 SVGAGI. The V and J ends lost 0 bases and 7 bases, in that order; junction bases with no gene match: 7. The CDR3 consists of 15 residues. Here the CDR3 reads CASSYSKGQVAGYTF. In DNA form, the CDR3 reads TGTGCCAGCAGTTACTCGAAGGGACAGGTGGCTGGCTACACCTTC.

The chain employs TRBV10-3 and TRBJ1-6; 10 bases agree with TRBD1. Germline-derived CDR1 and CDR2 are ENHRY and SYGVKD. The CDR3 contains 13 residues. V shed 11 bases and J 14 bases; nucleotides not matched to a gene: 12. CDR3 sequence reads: CASVGQGSLSLHF. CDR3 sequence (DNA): TGTGCCTCAGTGGGACAGGGGAGCTTGTCCCTCCACTTT.